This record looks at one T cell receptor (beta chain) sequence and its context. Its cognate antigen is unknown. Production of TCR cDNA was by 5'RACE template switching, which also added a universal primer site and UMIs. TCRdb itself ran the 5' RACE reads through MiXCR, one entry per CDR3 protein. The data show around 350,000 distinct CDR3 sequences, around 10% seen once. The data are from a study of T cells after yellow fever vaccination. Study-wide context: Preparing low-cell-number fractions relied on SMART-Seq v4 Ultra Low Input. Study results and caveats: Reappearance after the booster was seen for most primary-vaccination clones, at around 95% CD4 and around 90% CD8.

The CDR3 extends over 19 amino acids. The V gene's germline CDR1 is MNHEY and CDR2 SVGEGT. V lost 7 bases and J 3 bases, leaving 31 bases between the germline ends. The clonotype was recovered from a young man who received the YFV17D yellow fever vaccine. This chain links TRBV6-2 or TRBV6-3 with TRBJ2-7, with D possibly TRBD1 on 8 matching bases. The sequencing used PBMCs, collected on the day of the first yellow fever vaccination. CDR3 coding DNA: TGTGCCAGCACCAACTCCCGAGACAGGGGAGGGATCAATAACTACGAGCAGTACTTC. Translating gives CASTNSRDRGGINNYEQYF.